This TCR beta chain originates from a study of T cells in Graves' hyperthyroidism and ophthalmopathy. Using RNA transcripts as the source, TCR beta CDR3 regions were amplified. The HTBI primer set served for first-round RT-PCR of the TCR CDR3. One entry per CDR3 protein, called by TCRdb with MiXCR from the multiplex PCR reads. The sample lists 380,000 or so distinct CDR3 sequences, under 20% seen once, with about 3.7% in the top ten. This clonotype was seen ten or more times. Germline V lookup: CDR1 MDHEN, CDR2 SYDVKM. The CDR3 is 14 residues long. V was clipped by 4 bases and J by 3 bases, with 13 bases between them.

The chain employs TRBV28 and TRBJ2-7; D call uncertain. The clonotype originates from a woman aged 18-30 years with Graves' hyperthyroidism. The sequencing sample was made of blood. Written as DNA, the CDR3 is TGTGCCAGCAGTTCCCCCGCGGACCACTACGAGCAGTACTTC. It translates to CASSSPADHYEQYF.